The 17 T cell receptor beta chains presented below share a single source sample, sequenced in a study of blood T cell repertoires in COVID-19. TCRdb keeps only in-frame clones here, not all; method: immunoSEQ multiplex PCR. The sample lists fewer than 300,000 clones, roughly 88% occurring once. Specimen: peripheral blood. The origin of the receptors is a human donor with COVID-19, enrolled during active disease. The donor label of this sample is uncertain.

V usage is TRBV18 and J usage is TRBJ1-5; 8 nucleotides align to TRBD1. The CDR3 totals 16 residues. CDR1 is KGHSH, CDR2 LQKENI, per germline. J was trimmed by 0 bases and V by 1 base; bases with no gene match: 2. For the CDR3, the DNA is TGTGCCAGCTCACCACTGACAGGGGATAGCAATCAGCCCCAGCATTTT. Its protein product is CASSPLTGDSNQPQHF.

V and J are TRBV18 and TRBJ1-1, with D possibly being TRBD1 (5 bases). Trimming shortened V by 2 bases and J by 1 base, and 8 bases separated the two germline ends. The CDR3 loop spans 14 amino acids. Germline CDR1 KGHSH, CDR2 LQKENI. This chain's CDR3 is CASSPAGRNTEAFF. The CDR3 coding sequence is TGTGCCAGCTCACCAGCAGGGCGGAACACTGAAGCTTTCTTT.

This chain links TRBV6-5 with TRBJ1-2, with D tentatively TRBD1 (5 bases). Trimming took 7 bases from V and 3 from J, leaving 12 bases between them. Germline lookup yields CDR1 MNHEY and CDR2 SVGAGI. The length of the CDR3 is 13 residues. This CDR3 is CASNLAGDYGYTF. CDR3 bases: TGTGCCAGCAACTTGGCGGGGGACTATGGCTACACCTTC.

This chain connects TRBV27 to TRBJ1-2; 7 bases align to TRBD1. The CDR3 consists of 14 residues. Trimming at V came to 6 bases and at J to 1 base, leaving 5 bases not matched to a gene. The germline CDR1 and CDR2 sequences are MNHEY and SMNVEV (reference sequence). The CDR3 region is CASSPGQNNYGYTF. The CDR3 DNA reads as TGTGCCAGCAGCCCGGGACAGAATAACTATGGCTACACCTTC.

The chain links TRBV19 to TRBJ2-1; 7 positions match TRBD2. CDR3 size: 14 residues. V dropped 3 bases and J dropped 9; count of bases not matched to a gene: 8. From germline, CDR1 is LNHDA and CDR2 SQIVND (reference sequence). The CDR3 here is CASSMAAGSGEQFF. DNA for the CDR3: TGTGCCAGTAGTATGGCAGCGGGGAGTGGTGAGCAGTTCTTC. Drawing the rest from reference TRBV19 and TRBJ2-1, the complete variable domain is DGGITQSPKYLFRKEGQNVTLSCEQNLNHDAMYWYRQDPGQGLRLIYYSQIVNDFQKGDIAEGYSVSREKKESFPLTVTSAQKNPTAFYLCASSMAAGSGEQFFGPGTRLTVL.

This chain links TRBV28 with TRBJ1-6, with TRBD1 as a possible D gene (5 bases). Germline values: CDR1 MDHEN, CDR2 SYDVKM. The V end lost 4 bases, the J end lost 12 bases, and 25 bases lay between the germline ends. This CDR3 is built from 17 residues. The CDR3: CASSSAVPAAGRGPLHF. CDR3 sequence (DNA): TGTGCCAGCAGTTCTGCAGTCCCGGCGGCAGGAAGGGGACCCCTCCACTTT. The full variable domain, in which reference TRBV28 and TRBJ1-6 provide the parts outside the CDR3, is DVKVTQSSRYLVKRTGEKVFLECVQDMDHENMFWYRQDPGLGLRLIYFSYDVKMKEKGDIPEGYSVSREKKERFSLILESASTNQTSMYLCASSSAVPAAGRGPLHFGNGTRLTVT.

To note about this clone: Other DNA sequences within the sample encode an identical CDR3. V usage is TRBV6-5 and J usage is TRBJ1-1, with D maybe TRBD1 (6 bases). The CDR3 has 13 residues. Germline V gene sequence: CDR1 MNHEY, CDR2 SVGAGI. The germline V and J ends were trimmed by 2 bases and 4 bases, with 8 bases remaining between them. The CDR3 spells CASSYGRGTEAFF. The CDR3 DNA reads TGTGCCAGCAGTTACGGCAGGGGCACTGAAGCTTTCTTT.

This clone was counted once. V gene TRBV27 combines with J gene TRBJ1-4; 7 bases align to TRBD1. CDR1 and CDR2 from the germline V gene are MNHEY and SMNVEV (reference sequence). The CDR3 contains 14 residues. Trimming cost V 6 bases and J 7 bases; bases outside gene matches: 8. The CDR3 coding sequence is TGTGCCAGCAGAATCCACAGGGGAGGTGAAAAACTGTTTTTT. Its protein product is CASRIHRGGEKLFF.

This chain links TRBV5-4 with TRBJ1-6; 9 positions agree with TRBD1. CDR1 is SGHNT and CDR2 is YYREEE in the germline V gene (reference sequence). CDR3 length: 14 amino acids. Losses at the gene ends were 0 bases for V and 14 bases for J; bases not matched to a gene: 6. The CDR3: CASSLEQGAVTLHF. CDR3 coding DNA: TGTGCCAGCAGCTTGGAACAGGGGGCTGTGACCCTCCACTTT.

The V call is TRBV30, the J call TRBJ2-4, with 7 bases matching TRBD2. Losses at the gene ends were 0 bases for V and 4 bases for J; bases not matched to a gene: 9. The CDR3 has 16 amino acids. Germline CDR1 GTSNPN, CDR2 SVGIG (reference sequence). The CDR3 sequence: CAWSVQLAVEKNIQYF. DNA of the CDR3: TGTGCCTGGAGTGTACAGCTAGCGGTGGAGAAAAACATTCAGTACTTC. The whole variable domain, remainder taken from reference TRBV30 and TRBJ2-4, is SQTIHQWPATLVQPVGSPLSLECTVEGTSNPNLYWYRQAAGRGLQLLFYSVGIGQISSEVPQNLSASRPQDRQFILSSKKLLLSDSGFYLCAWSVQLAVEKNIQYFGAGTRLSVL.

The V call is TRBV4-1, the J call TRBJ1-1, with D uncertain. CDR3 length: 15 amino acids. Trimming cost V 2 bases and J 0 bases, with 10 bases left between them. Germline V gene data show CDR1 as MGHRA and CDR2 as YSYEKL. The DNA for the CDR3 is TGCGCCAGCAGCCAACCTACAGTCCTGAACACTGAAGCTTTCTTT. Translation gives CASSQPTVLNTEAFF.

J is TRBJ2-1 and V is TRBV10-2, with 10 nucleotides matching TRBD2. The CDR3 length is 15 residues. The germline V gene encodes CDR1 WSHSY and CDR2 SAAADI. The V and J ends lost 10 bases and 3 bases, in that order; junction bases with no gene match: 9. CDR3: CATLSGRADYNEQFF. CDR3 nucleotide sequence: TGCGCCACCTTAAGCGGGAGGGCCGACTACAATGAGCAGTTCTTC.

J is TRBJ1-3 and V is TRBV7-2, with 9 positions matching TRBD1. The length of the CDR3 is 17 residues. After removal of 4 bases from V and 5 bases from J, the junction contained 12 bases not matched to a gene. Germline V gene lookup returns CDR1 SGHTA and CDR2 FQGNSA. CDR3 region: CASSSNGVTGGRNTIYF. CDR3 coding DNA: TGTGCCAGCAGCTCTAATGGAGTCACAGGGGGCCGAAACACCATATATTTT.

This clone appeared once. The CDR3 DNA is TGTGCCAGCTCACCTCTTTTGACTAGCGGGTTCTATGAGCAGTTCTTC. This gives the protein CASSPLLTSGFYEQFF. This rearrangement joins TRBV18 to TRBJ2-1; 10 nucleotides agree with TRBD2. Germline CDR1 reads KGHSH; CDR2 reads LQKENI. V dropped 3 bases and J dropped 8; count of bases not matched to a gene: 10. The CDR3 is 16 residues long.

The chain combines TRBV10-3 with TRBJ2-7, with 8 nucleotides matching TRBD2. CDR1 is ENHRY and CDR2 is SYGVKD in the germline V gene. Losses at the gene ends were 10 bases for V and 1 base for J; bases not matched to a gene: 9. The CDR3 has 14 amino acids. CDR3 nucleotides: TGTGCCACCCGGGCAGGCGGGAGGTCCTACGAGCAGTACTTC. Encoded protein: CATRAGGRSYEQYF.

The CDR3 reads CSVSGTSDGTQYF. The CDR3 coding sequence is TGCAGCGTTTCGGGGACTAGCGACGGGACCCAGTACTTC. V and J are TRBV29-1 and TRBJ2-5; 10 bases are shared with TRBD2. This CDR3 region has 13 residues. J was trimmed by 7 bases and V by 5 bases; bases with no gene match: 7. Germline values: CDR1 SQVTM, CDR2 ANQGSEA.

This clone was seen a handful of times. This sequence joins TRBV7-2 and TRBJ2-4; a possible D gene is TRBD1 (6 bases). There are 12 residues in the CDR3. CDR1 and CDR2 (germline): SGHTA, FQGNSA. Trimming left V 6 bases short and J 9 bases short, with 12 bases between. CDR3 loop: CASSPFRGIQYF. The CDR3 DNA reads as TGTGCCAGCAGTCCTTTCAGGGGCATTCAGTACTTC.